This T cell receptor beta chain was captured by sequencing in a study of cytomegalovirus exposure and HLA in healthy donors. V dropped 10 bases and J dropped 1; count of bases not matched to a gene: 4. Looked up from germline, CDR1 is KGHSH and CDR2 is LQKENI. This CDR3 has 13 amino acids. Vbeta (60) and Jbeta (13) primers were used in the PCR. Sequencing used immunoSEQ multiplex PCR; TCRdb keeps in-frame clones, though not all of them. The repertoire includes around 150,000 clones, around 80% of them detected once, and less than 1.6% sits in the top ten. Sequencing was done on a sample of PBMCs. The TCR was taken from a girl under 18 in good health and CMV-seropositive. The rearrangement joins TRBV18 to TRBJ1-5, with 7 bases that match TRBD1. CDR3 residues: CATQTGSNQPQHF. CDR3 DNA sequence: TGTGCCACCCAGACAGGGAGCAATCAGCCCCAGCATTTT.